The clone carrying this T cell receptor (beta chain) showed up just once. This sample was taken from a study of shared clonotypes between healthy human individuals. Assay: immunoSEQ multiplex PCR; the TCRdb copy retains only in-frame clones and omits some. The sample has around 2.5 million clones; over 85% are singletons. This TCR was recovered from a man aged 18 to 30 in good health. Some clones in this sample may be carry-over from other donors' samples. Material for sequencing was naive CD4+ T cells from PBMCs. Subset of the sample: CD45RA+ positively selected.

The CDR3 sequence is CASSGQWREWPQHF. Written as DNA, the CDR3 is TGTGCCAGCAGTGGACAATGGAGAGAGTGGCCCCAGCATTTT. This chain links TRBV6-1 with TRBJ1-5; D not resolved. This CDR3 contains 14 residues. Trimming left V 4 bases short and J 9 bases short, with 16 bases between. Germline lookup yields CDR1 MNHNS and CDR2 SASEGT.